The rows below give T cell receptor beta chains drawn from one sample of a study of T cell responses to AZD1222 COVID-19 vaccine. Generated by immunoSEQ multiplex PCR, the TCRdb table keeps only in-frame clones and is missing some. This sample has some 100,000 clones; 80% to 90% occur once, and the top ten carry roughly 10%. This specimen was peripheral blood, taken on day 0 of AZD1222 vaccination. Receptors were obtained from an adult in good health. The CDR3 runs from the conserved cysteine through the conserved F or W. D genes are given only for firm matches. A clone size is listed for some rows: how often the clone was seen (once, few, many), or a class if it is expanded.

clone size: .; V gene: TRBV6-2/TRBV6-3; D gene: TRBD2; J gene: TRBJ2-1; CDR3 DNA: TGTGCCAGCAGCCGGACTAGCGCTACCTACAATGAGCAGTTCTTC; CDR3 protein: CASSRTSATYNEQFF
clone size: .; V gene: TRBV6-1; D gene: .; J gene: TRBJ2-7; CDR3 DNA: TGTGCCAGCAGTGACAGCTTCACCTCCTACGAGCAGTACTTC; CDR3 protein: CASSDSFTSYEQYF
clone size: .; V gene: TRBV7-2; D gene: TRBD1; J gene: TRBJ1-3; CDR3 DNA: TGTGCCAGCAGCTTAGCGGGGGGTAGCAGGGGGCAAGCAAACACCATATATTTT; CDR3 protein: CASSLAGGSRGQANTIYF
clone size: .; V gene: TRBV6-5; D gene: .; J gene: TRBJ1-2; CDR3 DNA: TGTGCCAGCAGTTATAGCGGACACCTCATCTTC; CDR3 protein: CASSYSGHLIF
clone size: .; V gene: TRBV19; D gene: .; J gene: TRBJ1-4; CDR3 DNA: TGTGCCAGTAGTGGGACATCAACAACTAATGAAAAACTGTTTTTT; CDR3 protein: CASSGTSTTNEKLFF
clone size: .; V gene: TRBV18; D gene: .; J gene: TRBJ1-2; CDR3 DNA: TGTGCCAGCTCACCACTCCCCCGATATGGCTACACCTTC; CDR3 protein: CASSPLPRYGYTF
clone size: .; V gene: TRBV29-1; D gene: TRBD2; J gene: TRBJ2-3; CDR3 DNA: TGCAGCGTTGGGGTGGGAGGGCCCCCAGATACGCAGTATTTT; CDR3 protein: CSVGVGGPPDTQYF
clone size: .; V gene: TRBV11-2; D gene: TRBD1; J gene: TRBJ1-5; CDR3 DNA: TGTGCCAGCAGCAAACAACAGGGGGTTCACCAGCCCCAGCATTTT; CDR3 protein: CASSKQQGVHQPQHF
clone size: few; V gene: TRBV10-3; D gene: .; J gene: TRBJ1-3; CDR3 DNA: TGTGCCATCAGAGCGAGCTCTGGAAACACCATATATTTT; CDR3 protein: CAIRASSGNTIYF
clone size: few; V gene: TRBV6-2/TRBV6-3; D gene: .; J gene: TRBJ1-2; CDR3 DNA: TGTGCCAGCAGTTACAGTACAGATAACTATGGCTACACCTTC; CDR3 protein: CASSYSTDNYGYTF
clone size: .; V gene: TRBV6-5; D gene: .; J gene: TRBJ1-2; CDR3 DNA: TGTGCCAGCAGTTACCTCGGAGGGCAGAGTTATGGCTACACCTTC; CDR3 protein: CASSYLGGQSYGYTF